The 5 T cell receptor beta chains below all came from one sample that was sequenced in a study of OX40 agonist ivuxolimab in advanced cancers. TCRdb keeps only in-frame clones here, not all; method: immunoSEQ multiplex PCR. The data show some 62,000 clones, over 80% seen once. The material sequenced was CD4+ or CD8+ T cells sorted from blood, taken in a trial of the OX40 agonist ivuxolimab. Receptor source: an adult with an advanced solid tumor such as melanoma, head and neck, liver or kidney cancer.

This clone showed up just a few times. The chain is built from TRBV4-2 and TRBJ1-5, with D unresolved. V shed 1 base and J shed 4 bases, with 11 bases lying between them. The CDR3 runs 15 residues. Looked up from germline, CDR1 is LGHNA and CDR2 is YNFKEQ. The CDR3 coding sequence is TGTGCCAGCAGCCAAGTGGAGAGACAAAATCAGCCCCAGCATTTT. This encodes CASSQVERQNQPQHF.

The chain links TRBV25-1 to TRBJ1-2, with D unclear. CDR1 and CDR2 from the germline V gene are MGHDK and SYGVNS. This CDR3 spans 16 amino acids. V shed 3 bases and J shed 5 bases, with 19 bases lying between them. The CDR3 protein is CASSEVKSRAPYGYTF. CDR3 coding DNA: TGTGCCAGCAGTGAGGTAAAAAGCCGAGCGCCATATGGCTACACCTTC.

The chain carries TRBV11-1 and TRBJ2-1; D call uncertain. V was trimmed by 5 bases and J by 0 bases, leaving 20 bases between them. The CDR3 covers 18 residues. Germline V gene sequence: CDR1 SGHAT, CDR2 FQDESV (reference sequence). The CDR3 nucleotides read TGTGCCAGCAGCGTAGTCGGGCACATCCGAACCTCCTACAATGAGCAGTTCTTC. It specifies CASSVVGHIRTSYNEQFF.

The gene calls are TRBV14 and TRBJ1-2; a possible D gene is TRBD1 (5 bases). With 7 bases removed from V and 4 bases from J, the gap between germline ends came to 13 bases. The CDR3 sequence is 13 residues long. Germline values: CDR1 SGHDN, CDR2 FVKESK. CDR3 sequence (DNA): TGTGCCAGCACCTCTCAGGGCGTCTATGGCTACACCTTC. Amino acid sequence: CASTSQGVYGYTF.

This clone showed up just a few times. The CDR3 protein is CASSLFRTDTQYF. The CDR3 bases are TGTGCCAGCAGCTTATTCCGCACAGATACGCAGTATTTT. This chain links TRBV16 with TRBJ2-3; no firm D call. Trimming took 5 bases from V and 1 from J, leaving 7 bases between them. The CDR3 has 13 amino acids. Germline V gives CDR1 KGHSY, CDR2 FQNENV. The variable domain in full, completed from reference TRBV16 and TRBJ2-3, reads GEEVAQTPKHLVRGEGQKAKLYCAPIKGHSYVFWYQQVLKNEFKFLISFQNENVFDETGMPKERFSAKCLPNSPCSLEIQATKLEDSAVYFCASSLFRTDTQYFGPGTRLTVL.